This T cell receptor (beta chain) was identified in a study of monozygotic twins with inflammatory bowel disease. CDR3 length: 18 amino acids. Germline V gene sequence: CDR1 LGHNA, CDR2 YSLEER. Study outcomes and limitations: Differences in immunosuppressive treatment may have been a source of added variability in patient repertoires.

Template switching added UMIs carrying a 6-nucleotide sample barcode. TCRdb processed the 5' RACE reads again and assigns one entry to each CDR3 protein, with no DNA. This sample's table reports 93,000 or so distinct CDR3 sequences. Details on this clonotype: Antigen unknown.

Sample: blood. This clonotype was obtained from a human donor with ulcerative colitis or Crohn's disease, or a healthy co-twin of an affected twin (not recorded which). The genes are TRBV4-3 and TRBJ2-2; as DNA is missing, the TRBD1 call by TCRdb cannot be tested. The CDR3: CASSQAPLGQGYTGELFF.